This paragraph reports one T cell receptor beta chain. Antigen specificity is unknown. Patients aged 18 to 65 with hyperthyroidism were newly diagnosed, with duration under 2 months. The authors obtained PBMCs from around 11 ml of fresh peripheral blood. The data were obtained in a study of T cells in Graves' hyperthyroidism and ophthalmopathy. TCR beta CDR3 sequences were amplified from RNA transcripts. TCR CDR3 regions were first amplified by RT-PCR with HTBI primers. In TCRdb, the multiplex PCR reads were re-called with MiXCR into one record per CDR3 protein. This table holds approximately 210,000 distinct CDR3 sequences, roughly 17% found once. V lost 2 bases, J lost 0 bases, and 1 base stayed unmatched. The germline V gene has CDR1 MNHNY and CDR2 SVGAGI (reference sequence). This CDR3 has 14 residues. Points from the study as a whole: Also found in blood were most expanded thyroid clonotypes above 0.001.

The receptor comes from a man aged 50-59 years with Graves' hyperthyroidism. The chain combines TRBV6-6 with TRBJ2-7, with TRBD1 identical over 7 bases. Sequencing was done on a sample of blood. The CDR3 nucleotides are TGTGCCAGCAGTTACCGGGACAGCTCCTACGAGCAGTACTTC. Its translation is CASSYRDSSYEQYF.